These 3 T cell receptor beta chains share one sample of origin, sequenced in a study of beta chain features in type 1 diabetes. The study's findings and limits: TCRB CDR3s from Type 1 diabetes patients were moderately but significantly shorter in all four CD4+ subsets.

No antigens are known for them. Of the isolated RNA, all was reverse transcribed, and so the sequenced material was expressed TCRB transcripts. Using immunoSEQ multiplex PCR, the repertoire was profiled, and TCRdb retains in-frame clones only, with some absent. The profile shows 550,000 to 850,000 clones, 13% of them singletons. Source material: naive CD4+ T cells from blood. These receptors originate from a man younger than 35 with type 1 diabetes.

This clone has just a few counts. The chain recombines TRBV30 with TRBJ2-7, with TRBD1 identical over 10 bases. Germline V gives CDR1 GTSNPN, CDR2 SVGIG (reference sequence). The trim removed 1 base at V and 0 bases at J, leaving 6 bases unmatched. This CDR3 contains 16 residues. The CDR3 bases are TGTGCCTGGAGTGACCCGGGACAGGGGTTCTCCTACGAGCAGTACTTC. Protein: CAWSDPGQGFSYEQYF.

This chain connects TRBV30 to TRBJ2-3; no clear D gene. Trimming removed 2 bases from V and 0 bases from J, with 12 bases in between. Looked up from germline, CDR1 is GTSNPN and CDR2 is SVGIG (reference sequence). There are 15 residues in the CDR3. As DNA, the CDR3 is TGTGCCTGGAGTAGAGGTGACCTGAGCACAGATACGCAGTATTTT. Its translation: CAWSRGDLSTDTQYF. The full variable domain, rest sourced from reference TRBV30 and TRBJ2-3, is SQTIHQWPATLVQPVGSPLSLECTVEGTSNPNLYWYRQAAGRGLQLLFYSVGIGQISSEVPQNLSASRPQDRQFILSSKKLLLSDSGFYLCAWSRGDLSTDTQYFGPGTRLTVL.

This chain connects TRBV28 to TRBJ2-7; D possibly matches TRBD1 or TRBD2 (5 bases each). Germline values: CDR1 MDHEN, CDR2 SYDVKM. V was pared by 3 bases and J by 3 bases, with 12 bases between. The CDR3 sequence is 14 residues long. As DNA, the CDR3 is TGTGCCAGCAGTTTCGAGGGGTTAGGCTACGAGCAGTACTTC. It encodes CASSFEGLGYEQYF. The variable domain in full, with the rest retrieved from reference TRBV28 and TRBJ2-7, is DVKVTQSSRYLVKRTGEKVFLECVQDMDHENMFWYRQDPGLGLRLIYFSYDVKMKEKGDIPEGYSVSREKKERFSLILESASTNQTSMYLCASSFEGLGYEQYFGPGTRLTVT.